The 21 T cell receptor beta chains in this list originate from one sample, sequenced in a study of T cell clonality in common variable immunodeficiency (dated by TCRdb to the mid-2010s). Preparation of the library involved the immunoSEQ multiplex PCR assay. TCRdb mirrors the immuneACCESS table, restricted to in-frame sequences. Some clones are absent from its copies; in checked studies, under half trace to an unresolved V gene, and the reason for the others is unknown. The table for this sample lists under 60,000 clones, none of them counted only once. Jointly, the top ten make up about 3.7% of the sample. The specimen sequenced was peripheral blood mononuclear cells. Receptors originate from a person aged 18-69 years in good health.

This clone appeared many times. Coverage ceases 3 residues before the CDR3 finishes, and the germline J gene fills in the end. J is TRBJ2-1 and V is TRBV29-1, with D possibly being TRBD1 or TRBD2 (5 bases each). V shed 2 bases and J shed 0 bases, with 8 bases lying between them. Per the germline V gene, CDR1 is SQVTM and CDR2 is ANQGSEA. CDR3 length: 14 amino acids. The sequenced part of the CDR3 DNA is TGCAGCGTTGAAAAGGGGAGCTCCTACAATGAG. This encodes CSVEKGSSYNE. Given in full, the CDR3 is CSVEKGSSYNEQFF.

Ten or more counts support this clone. The CDR3 is cut off 3 residues early in the read; its end comes from the germline J gene. The chain employs TRBV20-1 and TRBJ2-3; D perhaps matches TRBD1 (5 bases). This CDR3 contains 14 residues. The germline V gene encodes CDR1 DFQATT and CDR2 SNEGSKA (reference sequence). CDR3 loop: CGFPEGADTDTQYF. The sequenced part of the CDR3 DNA is TGCGGATTCCCAGAAGGGGCGGACACAGATACG.

This clone was seen repeatedly, ten times or more. The CDR3 end lies 3 residues beyond the end of the read and is filled in from the germline J gene. The genes are TRBV5-1 and TRBJ2-7; the match to TRBD2 covers 7 bases. Germline V gene sequence: CDR1 SGHRS, CDR2 YFSETQ. This CDR3 has 15 amino acids. Trimming removed 0 bases from V and 0 bases from J; junction bases left unmatched: 3. Partial CDR3 DNA: TGCGCCAGCAGCTTGGGCGGGAGCGGCTCCTACGAG. Amino acid sequence: CASSLGGSGSYE. The CDR3 reads in full as CASSLGGSGSYEQYF.

This clone has a count of ten or more. The CDR3 extends 3 residues past the end of the read, so its final part is completed from the germline J gene. The V call is TRBV5-1, the J call TRBJ1-1, with TRBD1 as a possible D gene (6 bases). Trimming pared 4 bases from V and 4 bases from J, leaving 11 bases between. The CDR3 is 13 residues long. CDR1 SGHRS and CDR2 YFSETQ come from the germline V gene. The CDR3 loop reads CASSQEGVTEAFF. The DNA read from the CDR3 is TGCGCCAGCAGCCAAGAGGGGGTCACTGAA.

This clone came up many times. The read is 3 residues too short to cover the CDR3 end, so that end is filled in from the germline J gene. This rearrangement joins TRBV7-3 to TRBJ2-5; perhaps TRBD1 as D (5 bases). Trimming pared 5 bases from V and 3 bases from J, leaving 10 bases between. CDR1 is SGHTA and CDR2 is FQGTGA in the germline V gene. CDR3 size: 13 residues. The CDR3 DNA, read in part, is TGTGCCAGCAGCCCAAGCAGGGAAGAGACC. Its translation: CASSPSREET. The complete CDR3 sequence is CASSPSREETQYF.

This clone has at least ten counts. Partial CDR3 DNA: TGTGCCAGTAGACAGGGGATTAACGGGGAG. It codes for CASRQGINGE. The entire CDR3 reads CASRQGINGELFF. This chain links TRBV19 with TRBJ2-2; 7 nucleotides match TRBD1. The CDR3 extends 3 residues past the end of the read, so its final part is completed from the germline J gene. This CDR3 is 13 amino acids long. Per germline, CDR1 LNHDA and CDR2 SQIVND (reference sequence). V lost 6 bases and J lost 7; bases outside the gene matches: 5.

This clone was seen ten or more times. The read terminates 3 residues before the CDR3 end, so the remaining end is supplied by the germline J gene. The J gene is TRBJ2-1, the V gene TRBV18; 10 positions agree with TRBD1. The CDR3 is 14 amino acids. V gave up 9 bases and J gave up 5 bases; unmatched junction bases: 7. From germline, CDR1 is KGHSH and CDR2 LQKENI. The CDR3 bases that were read are TGTGCCAGTTCTTGGGACAGGGGTAACAATGAG. It codes for CASSWDRGNNE. The whole CDR3 sequence is CASSWDRGNNEQFF.

This clone occurred a few times. Read data end 3 residues before the CDR3 end; the end is taken from the germline J gene. This sequence joins TRBV7-9 and TRBJ1-6; D perhaps matches TRBD1 (5 bases). The CDR3 has 15 residues. V shed 5 bases and J shed 5 bases, with 13 bases lying between them. The germline CDR1 and CDR2 sequences are SEHNR and FQNEAQ (reference sequence). CDR3 DNA (partial): TGTGCCAGCAGCGTTGGGGGGGGTAATAATTCACCC. This encodes CASSVGGGNNSP. In full, the CDR3 reads CASSVGGGNNSPLHF. Supplemented by reference TRBV7-9 and TRBJ1-6, the full variable domain reads DTGVSQNPRHKITKRGQNVTFRCDPISEHNRLYWYRQTLGQGPEFLTYFQNEAQLEKSRLLSDRFSAERPKGSFSTLEIQRTEQGDSAMYLCASSVGGGNNSPLHFGNGTRLTVT.

This clone was seen ten or more times. The CDR3 extends 3 residues past the end of the read, so its final part is completed from the germline J gene. The gene calls are TRBV14 and TRBJ2-6; 8 bases fit TRBD1. V dropped 1 base and J dropped 5; count of bases not matched to a gene: 10. CDR3 size: 18 residues. Per germline, CDR1 SGHDN and CDR2 FVKESK. This chain's CDR3 is CASSQGPRQGSRANVLTF. The DNA read from the CDR3 is TGTGCCAGCAGCCAAGGCCCGCGACAGGGGAGTAGGGCCAACGTC.

This clone was observed a handful of times. The read ends 3 residues shy of where the CDR3 ends; the end is completed using the germline J gene. The rearrangement links TRBV6-2 or TRBV6-3 to TRBJ2-3, with 9 bases that match TRBD1. This CDR3 has 16 residues. CDR1 and CDR2 from the germline V gene are MNHEY and SVGEGT. The CDR3 sequence is CASSPRDREIQETQYF. The sequenced part of the CDR3 DNA is TGTGCCAGCAGCCCTAGGGACAGGGAGATCCAAGAGACG.

This clone was counted many times. The CDR3 extends 3 residues past the end of the read, so its final part is completed from the germline J gene. The chain joins TRBV5-6 to TRBJ1-2; D is unresolved. Per the germline V gene, CDR1 is SGHDT and CDR2 is YYEEEE. The CDR3 is made up of 13 amino acids. Trimming shortened V by 0 bases and J by 7 bases, and 10 bases separated the two germline ends. The CDR3 here is CASSLVAGAGYTF. The part of the CDR3 DNA that was read is TGTGCCAGCAGCTTGGTGGCAGGAGCTGGC.

This clone was found many times. The read stops 3 residues short of the end of the CDR3; the missing end is completed from the germline J gene. The J gene is TRBJ2-2, the V gene TRBV5-1, with D possibly matching TRBD2 (5 bases). CDR3 size: 14 residues. Germline V gene sequence: CDR1 SGHRS, CDR2 YFSETQ. CDR3 region: CASSLRGNNEKLFF. Partial CDR3 DNA: TGCGCCAGCAGCTTACGGGGAAATAATGAAAAG.

Concerning this clone: The CDR3 end lies 3 residues beyond the end of the read and is filled in from the germline J gene. This chain joins TRBV19 and TRBJ1-6, with a weak D call TRBD1 (5 bases). The CDR3 has 14 amino acids. Trimming took off 3 bases at V and 10 bases at J, with 13 bases between the two ends. Germline CDR1 is LNHDA and CDR2 is SQIVND (reference sequence). CDR3 DNA (partial): TGTGCCAGTAGTATCACAGGTGCTGGATCACCC. Protein: CASSITGAGSP. The CDR3 as a whole reads CASSITGAGSPLHF.

This clone was picked up many times. CDR3 DNA, as far as it was read: TGCAGCGTTGTGGAACAGAACATCTACGAG. Amino acid sequence: CSVVEQNIYE. In full, the CDR3 reads CSVVEQNIYEQYF. The chain is built from TRBV29-1 and TRBJ2-7; D gene unclear. The read falls 3 residues short of the CDR3 end, and the missing part is taken from the germline J gene. Trimming pared 4 bases from V and 3 bases from J, leaving 13 bases between. Looked up from germline, CDR1 is SQVTM and CDR2 is ANQGSEA. CDR3 length equals 13 residues.

This clone has at least ten counts. The CDR3 sequence is CASRILQWNTEAFF. Partial CDR3 DNA: TGTGCCAGCCGAATTTTACAGTGGAACACTGAA. This chain joins TRBV5-6 and TRBJ1-1; no firm D call. The CDR3 extends 3 residues past the end of the read, so its final part is completed from the germline J gene. Trimming stripped 7 bases from V and 1 base from J, with 14 bases between. CDR3 length: 14 residues. The germline V gene encodes CDR1 SGHDT and CDR2 YYEEEE.

There are a few counts of this clone. Read data end 3 residues before the CDR3 end; the end is taken from the germline J gene. The chain joins TRBV7-3 to TRBJ2-1; D not resolved. Germline V CDR1 and CDR2: SGHTA, FQGTGA. V was shortened by 0 bases and J by 2 bases, with 8 bases between the two germline ends. CDR3 length equals 15 residues. The CDR3: CASSLTSSPYNEQFF. CDR3 bases read: TGTGCCAGCAGCTTAACTAGCTCACCCTACAATGAG.

This clone appeared many times. The sequenced fragment ends 3 residues before the CDR3 boundary, so the rest is inferred from the germline J gene. The genes are TRBV7-9 and TRBJ2-2; D is undetermined. The germline V and J ends were trimmed by 6 bases and 2 bases, with 7 bases remaining between them. The CDR3 runs to 13 residues. Germline V gene lookup returns CDR1 SEHNR and CDR2 FQNEAQ (reference sequence). CDR3: CASRTGNTGELFF. The part of the CDR3 DNA that was read is TGTGCCAGCAGGACTGGCAACACCGGGGAG. Combining the CDR3 with reference TRBV7-9 and TRBJ2-2 gives the whole variable domain DTGVSQNPRHKITKRGQNVTFRCDPISEHNRLYWYRQTLGQGPEFLTYFQNEAQLEKSRLLSDRFSAERPKGSFSTLEIQRTEQGDSAMYLCASRTGNTGELFFGEGSRLTVL.

This clone was observed at least ten times. The read halts 3 residues ahead of the CDR3 end, with the missing end drawn from the germline J gene. The chain is built from TRBV2 and TRBJ1-2; a possible D gene is TRBD1 (5 bases). The CDR3 length is 14 residues. The germline CDR1 and CDR2 sequences are SNHLY and FYNNEI. Trimming took off 2 bases at V and 6 bases at J, with 13 bases between the two ends. The part of the CDR3 DNA that was read is TGTGCCAGCAGTGAATTGGGCAGGGCCAATGGC. It is translated as CASSELGRANG. The whole CDR3 sequence is CASSELGRANGYTF. The variable domain in full, completed from reference TRBV2 and TRBJ1-2, reads EPEVTQTPSHQVTQMGQEVILRCVPISNHLYFYWYRQILGQKVEFLVSFYNNEISEKSEIFDDQFSVERPDGSNFTLKIRSTKLEDSAMYFCASSELGRANGYTFGSGTRLTVV.

This clone was seen many times. The read terminates 3 residues ahead of where the CDR3 ends, so the germline J gene completes it. V gene TRBV18 combines with J gene TRBJ2-7; D possibly corresponds to TRBD2 (6 bases). Germline CDR1 is KGHSH and CDR2 is LQKENI. This CDR3 spans 12 amino acids. Trimming left V 3 bases short and J 3 bases short, with 6 bases between. Incomplete CDR3 DNA: TGTGCCAGCTCACCGGGGGGCTACGAG. This gives the protein CASSPGGYE. The whole CDR3 is CASSPGGYEQYF.

Many counts were recorded for this clone. The covered CDR3 bases are TGTGCCTGGAGCGCCGGGACTAACGTTAATGAG. Translation: CAWSAGTNVNE. The whole CDR3 is CAWSAGTNVNEQFF. The chain links TRBV30 to TRBJ2-1; 7 bases match TRBD2. The read ends 3 residues shy of where the CDR3 ends; the end is completed using the germline J gene. CDR1 GTSNPN and CDR2 SVGIG come from the germline V gene (reference sequence). J lost 7 bases, V lost 3 bases, and 9 bases had no gene match. The CDR3 is 14 amino acids. Full variable domain (outside the CDR3, taken from reference TRBV30 and TRBJ2-1): SQTIHQWPATLVQPVGSPLSLECTVEGTSNPNLYWYRQAAGRGLQLLFYSVGIGQISSEVPQNLSASRPQDRQFILSSKKLLLSDSGFYLCAWSAGTNVNEQFFGPGTRLTVL.

This clone came up many times. The junction differs from germline at one of its ends, possibly a read error. The CDR3 here is CASSQDALAAFPDTQYF. The part of the CDR3 DNA that was read is TGCGCCAGCAGCCAAGACGCGCTAGCGGCCTTCCCAGATACG. The chain uses TRBV4-2 and TRBJ2-3; 7 nucleotides line up with TRBD2. The sequenced fragment ends 3 residues before the CDR3 boundary, so the rest is inferred from the germline J gene. Looked up from germline, CDR1 is LGHNA and CDR2 is YNFKEQ. The CDR3 totals 17 residues.